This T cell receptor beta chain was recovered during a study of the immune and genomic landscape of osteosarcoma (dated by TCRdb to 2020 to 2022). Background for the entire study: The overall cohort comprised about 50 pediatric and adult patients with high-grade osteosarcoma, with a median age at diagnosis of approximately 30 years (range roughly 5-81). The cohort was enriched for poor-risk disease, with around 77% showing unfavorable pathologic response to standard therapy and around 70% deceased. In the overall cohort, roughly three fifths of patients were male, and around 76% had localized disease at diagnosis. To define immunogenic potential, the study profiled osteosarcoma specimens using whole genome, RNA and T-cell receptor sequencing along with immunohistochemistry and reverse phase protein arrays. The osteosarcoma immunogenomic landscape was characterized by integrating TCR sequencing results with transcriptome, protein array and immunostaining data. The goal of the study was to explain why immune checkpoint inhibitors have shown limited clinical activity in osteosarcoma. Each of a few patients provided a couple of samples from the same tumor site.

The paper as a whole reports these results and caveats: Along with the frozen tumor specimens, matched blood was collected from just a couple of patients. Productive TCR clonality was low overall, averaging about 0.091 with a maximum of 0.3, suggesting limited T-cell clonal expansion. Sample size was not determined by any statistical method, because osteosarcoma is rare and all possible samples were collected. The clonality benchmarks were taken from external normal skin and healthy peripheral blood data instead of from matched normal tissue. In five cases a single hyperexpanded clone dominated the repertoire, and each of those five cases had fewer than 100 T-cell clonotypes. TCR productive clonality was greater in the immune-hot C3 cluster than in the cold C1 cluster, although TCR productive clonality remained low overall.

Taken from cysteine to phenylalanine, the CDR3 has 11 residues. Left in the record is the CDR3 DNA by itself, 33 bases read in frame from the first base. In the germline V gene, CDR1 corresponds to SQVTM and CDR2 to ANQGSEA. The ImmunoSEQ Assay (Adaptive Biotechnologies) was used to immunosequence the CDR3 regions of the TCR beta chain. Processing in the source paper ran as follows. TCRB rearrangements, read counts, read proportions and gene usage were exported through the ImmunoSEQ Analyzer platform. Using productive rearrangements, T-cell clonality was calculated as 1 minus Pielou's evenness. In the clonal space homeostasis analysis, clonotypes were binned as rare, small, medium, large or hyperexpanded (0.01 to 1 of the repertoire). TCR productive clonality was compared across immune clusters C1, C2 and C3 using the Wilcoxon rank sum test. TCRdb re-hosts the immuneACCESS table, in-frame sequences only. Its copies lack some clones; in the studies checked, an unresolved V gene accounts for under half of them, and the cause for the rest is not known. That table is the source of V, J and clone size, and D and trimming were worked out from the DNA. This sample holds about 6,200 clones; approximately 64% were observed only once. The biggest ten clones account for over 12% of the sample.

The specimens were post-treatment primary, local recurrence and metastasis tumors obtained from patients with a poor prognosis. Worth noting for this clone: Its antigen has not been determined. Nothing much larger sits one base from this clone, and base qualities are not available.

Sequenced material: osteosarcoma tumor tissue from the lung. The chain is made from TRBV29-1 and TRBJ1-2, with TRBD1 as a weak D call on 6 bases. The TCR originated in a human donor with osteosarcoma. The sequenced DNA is TGCAACGCCGCGGGGGCAGAAGGCTACACCTTC. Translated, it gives CNAAGAEGYTF.